The entry that follows covers one T cell receptor (beta chain) sequence. The table came from immunoSEQ multiplex PCR; TCRdb's copy has only in-frame clones and leaves some out. The sample contains 170,000 or so clones, around 90% of which appear only once. V was clipped by 0 bases and J by 0 bases, with 12 bases between them. Germline V gene lookup returns CDR1 KGHSH and CDR2 LQKENI. This CDR3 comprises 17 residues. This entry is derived from a study of blood T cell repertoires in COVID-19. Participant ages covered about 18 to 100 years across 25 or so US areas. Categorization into cohorts depended on clinical history that participants reported.

This chain connects TRBV18 to TRBJ1-3; TRBD1 is a possible D gene (5 bases). The sequence came from a young woman who had recovered from COVID-19. The sequencing sample was made of PBMCs or T cells enriched from blood (not recorded which). The CDR3 is CASSPPQGPISGNTIYF. In DNA form, the CDR3 reads TGTGCCAGCTCACCACCGCAGGGCCCCATCTCTGGAAACACCATATATTTT.